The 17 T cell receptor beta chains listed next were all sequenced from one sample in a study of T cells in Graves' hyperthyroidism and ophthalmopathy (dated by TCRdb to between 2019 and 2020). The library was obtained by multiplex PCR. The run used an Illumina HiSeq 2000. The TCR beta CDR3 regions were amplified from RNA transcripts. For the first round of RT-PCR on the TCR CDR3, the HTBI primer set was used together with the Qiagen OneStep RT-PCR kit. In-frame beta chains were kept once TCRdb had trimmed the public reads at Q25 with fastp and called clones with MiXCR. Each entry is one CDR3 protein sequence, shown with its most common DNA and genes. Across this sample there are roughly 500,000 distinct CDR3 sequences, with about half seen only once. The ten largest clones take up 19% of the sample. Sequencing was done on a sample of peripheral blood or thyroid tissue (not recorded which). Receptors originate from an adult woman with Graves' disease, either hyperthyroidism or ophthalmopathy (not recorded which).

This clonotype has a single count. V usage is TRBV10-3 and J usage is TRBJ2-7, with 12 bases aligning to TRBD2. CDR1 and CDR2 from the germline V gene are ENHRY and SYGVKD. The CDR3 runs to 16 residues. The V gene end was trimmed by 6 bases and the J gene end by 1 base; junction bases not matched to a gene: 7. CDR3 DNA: TGTGCCATCAGCACTAGCGGGGGGCTTCTTTCCTACGAGCAGTACTTC. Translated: CAISTSGGLLSYEQYF.

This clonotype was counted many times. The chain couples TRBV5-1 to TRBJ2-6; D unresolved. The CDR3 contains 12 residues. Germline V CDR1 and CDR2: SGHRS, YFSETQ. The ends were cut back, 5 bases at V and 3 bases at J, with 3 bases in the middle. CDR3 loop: CASRFGANVLTF. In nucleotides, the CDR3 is TGCGCCAGCAGGTTTGGGGCCAACGTCCTGACTTTC.

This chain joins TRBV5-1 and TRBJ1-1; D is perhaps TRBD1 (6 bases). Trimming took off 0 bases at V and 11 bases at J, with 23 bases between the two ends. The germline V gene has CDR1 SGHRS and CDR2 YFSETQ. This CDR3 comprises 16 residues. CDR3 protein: CASSLGTVRGAGLAFF. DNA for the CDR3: TGCGCCAGCAGCTTGGGGACAGTGAGAGGAGCTGGACTGGCTTTCTTT.

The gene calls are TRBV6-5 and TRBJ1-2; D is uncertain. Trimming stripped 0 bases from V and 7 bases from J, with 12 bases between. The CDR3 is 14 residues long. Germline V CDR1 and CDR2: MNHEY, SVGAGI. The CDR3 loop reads CASSYSKLGSGYTF. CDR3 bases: TGTGCCAGCAGTTACTCGAAACTGGGGTCTGGCTACACCTTC.

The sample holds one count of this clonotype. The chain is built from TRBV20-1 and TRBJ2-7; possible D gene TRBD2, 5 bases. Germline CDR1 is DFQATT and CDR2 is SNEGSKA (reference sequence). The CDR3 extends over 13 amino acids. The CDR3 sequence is CSCGRDSQPQQYF. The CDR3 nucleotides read TGCAGCTGCGGACGGGATAGTCAGCCCCAGCAGTACTTC.

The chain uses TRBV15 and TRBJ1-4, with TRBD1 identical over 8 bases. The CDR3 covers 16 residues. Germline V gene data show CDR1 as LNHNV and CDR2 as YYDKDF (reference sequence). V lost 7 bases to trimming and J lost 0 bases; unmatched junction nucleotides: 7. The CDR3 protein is CATKDRAISTNEKLFF. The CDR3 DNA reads TGTGCCACCAAGGACAGGGCCATTTCAACTAATGAAAAACTGTTTTTT.

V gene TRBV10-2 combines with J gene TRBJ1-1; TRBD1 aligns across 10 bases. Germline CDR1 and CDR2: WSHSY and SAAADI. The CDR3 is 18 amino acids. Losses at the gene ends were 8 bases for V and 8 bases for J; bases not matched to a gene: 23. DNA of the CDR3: TGCGCCAGCTCCCTCCCTGGACAGGGGGGAACTGAAGTAAGGGAAGCTTTCTTT. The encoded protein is CASSLPGQGGTEVREAFF.

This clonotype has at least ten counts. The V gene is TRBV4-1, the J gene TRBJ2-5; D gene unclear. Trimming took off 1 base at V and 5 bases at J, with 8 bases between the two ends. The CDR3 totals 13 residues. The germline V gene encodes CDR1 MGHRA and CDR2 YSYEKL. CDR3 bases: TGCGCCAGCAGCCAAGGGTTCTGGGAGACCCAGTACTTC. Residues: CASSQGFWETQYF.

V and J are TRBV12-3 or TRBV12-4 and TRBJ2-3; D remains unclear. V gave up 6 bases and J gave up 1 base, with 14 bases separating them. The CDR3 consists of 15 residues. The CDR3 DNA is TGTGCCAGCAGATTCTCGGCCAGACGCACAGATACGCAGTATTTT. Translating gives CASRFSARRTDTQYF.

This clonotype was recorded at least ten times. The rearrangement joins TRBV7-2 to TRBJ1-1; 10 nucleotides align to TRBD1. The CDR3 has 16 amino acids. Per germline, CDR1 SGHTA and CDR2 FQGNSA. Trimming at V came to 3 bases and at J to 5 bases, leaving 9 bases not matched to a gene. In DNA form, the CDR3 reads TGTGCCAGCAGCTTGCAATCCGGGACAGGGGATACTGAAGCTTTCTTT. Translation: CASSLQSGTGDTEAFF.

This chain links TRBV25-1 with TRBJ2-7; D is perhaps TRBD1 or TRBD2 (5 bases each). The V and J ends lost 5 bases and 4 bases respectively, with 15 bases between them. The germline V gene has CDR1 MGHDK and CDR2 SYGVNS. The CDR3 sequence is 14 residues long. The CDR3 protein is CASSRQGPGYEQYF. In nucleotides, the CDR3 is TGTGCCAGCAGTCGGCAGGGCCCGGGGTACGAGCAGTACTTC.

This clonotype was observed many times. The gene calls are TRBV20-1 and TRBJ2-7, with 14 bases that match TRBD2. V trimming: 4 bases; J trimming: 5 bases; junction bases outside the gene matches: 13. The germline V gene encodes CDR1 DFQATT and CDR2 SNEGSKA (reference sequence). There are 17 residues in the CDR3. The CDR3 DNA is TGCAGTGCTATTCCGGGGACTAGCGGGAGATTTAACAACGAGCAGTACTTC. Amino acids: CSAIPGTSGRFNNEQYF.

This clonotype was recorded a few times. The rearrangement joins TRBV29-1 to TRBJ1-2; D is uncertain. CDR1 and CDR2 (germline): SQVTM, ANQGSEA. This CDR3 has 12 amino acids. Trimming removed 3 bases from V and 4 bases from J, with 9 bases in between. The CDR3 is CSVEVATYGYTF. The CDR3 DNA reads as TGCAGCGTTGAGGTCGCGACCTATGGCTACACCTTC.

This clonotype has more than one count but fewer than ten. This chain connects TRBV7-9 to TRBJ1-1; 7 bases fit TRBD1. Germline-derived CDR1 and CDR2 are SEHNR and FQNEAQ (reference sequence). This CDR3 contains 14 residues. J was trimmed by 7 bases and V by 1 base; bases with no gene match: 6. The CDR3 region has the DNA TGTGCCAGCAGCTTAGTAGGGACAGTCGGTGAAGCTTTCTTT. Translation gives CASSLVGTVGEAFF. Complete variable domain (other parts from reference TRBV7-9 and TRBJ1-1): DTGVSQNPRHKITKRGQNVTFRCDPISEHNRLYWYRQTLGQGPEFLTYFQNEAQLEKSRLLSDRFSAERPKGSFSTLEIQRTEQGDSAMYLCASSLVGTVGEAFFGQGTRLTVV.

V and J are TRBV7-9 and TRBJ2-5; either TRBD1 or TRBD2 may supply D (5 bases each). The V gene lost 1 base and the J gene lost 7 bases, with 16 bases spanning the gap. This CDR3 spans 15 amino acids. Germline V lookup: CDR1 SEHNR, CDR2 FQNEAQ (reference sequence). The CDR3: CASSLGLGERGTQYF. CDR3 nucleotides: TGTGCCAGCAGCTTAGGTTTAGGGGAGCGTGGGACCCAGTACTTC.

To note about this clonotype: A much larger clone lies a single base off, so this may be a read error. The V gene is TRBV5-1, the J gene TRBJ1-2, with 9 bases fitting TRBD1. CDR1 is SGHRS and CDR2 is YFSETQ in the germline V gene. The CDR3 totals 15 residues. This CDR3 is CASNLLGQGNYGYTF. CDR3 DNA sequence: TGCGCCAGCAACTTGCTCGGACAGGGGAACTATGGCTACACCTTC.

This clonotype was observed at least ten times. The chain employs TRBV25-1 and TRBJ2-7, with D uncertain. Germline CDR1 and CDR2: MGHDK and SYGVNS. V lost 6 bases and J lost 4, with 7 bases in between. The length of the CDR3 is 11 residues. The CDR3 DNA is TGTGCCAGCAGCAATAGGTACGAGCAGTACTTC. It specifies CASSNRYEQYF.